The 3 T cell receptor beta chains below come from one sample, sequenced in a study of blood T cell repertoires in COVID-19. Assay: immunoSEQ multiplex PCR; the TCRdb copy retains only in-frame clones and omits some. The sample includes some 160,000 clones, 80% of them seen just once. The sequenced material came from peripheral blood. The receptor set was obtained from a man in his 70s with active or convalescent COVID-19.

The chain combines TRBV10-1 with TRBJ1-1; TRBD1 matches 7 bases. The CDR3 is 15 amino acids. V shed 5 bases and J 5 bases; nucleotides not matched to a gene: 11. Looked up from germline, CDR1 is WNHNN and CDR2 is SYGVQD (reference sequence). CDR3 DNA: TGCGCCAGCAGTAAAGCACAGGGGTTGAGTACTGAAGCTTTCTTT. The encoded protein is CASSKAQGLSTEAFF.

The chain is built from TRBV6-5 and TRBJ1-3; 7 bases agree with TRBD1. Germline V gene data show CDR1 as MNHEY and CDR2 as SVGAGI. The junction had 5 bases not matched to a gene; V was cut back by 5 bases and J by 4 bases. The length of the CDR3 is 14 residues. CDR3 nucleotide sequence: TGTGCCAGCAGTCAGGGGGTAGCGGGAAACACCATATATTTT. The encoded protein is CASSQGVAGNTIYF.

This sequence joins TRBV9 and TRBJ2-3, with 12 nucleotides matching TRBD1. Germline V lookup: CDR1 SGDLS, CDR2 YYNGEE. The CDR3 has 17 amino acids. The junction had 7 bases not matched to a gene; V was cut back by 2 bases and J by 3 bases. The CDR3 DNA is TGTGCCAGCAGCGTCGGGACAGGGGGCGTTATAACAGATACGCAGTATTTT. Protein: CASSVGTGGVITDTQYF.